The sequence of this T cell receptor (beta chain) was determined in a study of blood T cell repertoires in COVID-19. Germline assignment: CDR1 SNHLY and CDR2 FYNNEI. This CDR3 has 15 residues. With 2 bases clipped from V and 7 bases from J, the junction kept 7 bases outside the gene matches. How the authors handled the data: Quantification of nucleated cells was approximated via reference gene primer amplification. Sequencing used immunoSEQ multiplex PCR; TCRdb keeps in-frame clones, though not all of them. The DNA gave D and trimming, while V, J and clone size come from that table. The sample lists some 230,000 clones; about 83% were seen once.

The chain uses TRBV2 and TRBJ1-4; 7 nucleotides match TRBD1. Source material: peripheral blood. The sequence came from a woman in her fifties or sixties with acute or convalescent COVID-19. The CDR3 region is CASSERSGGIEKLFF. DNA of the CDR3: TGTGCCAGCAGTGAAAGGTCAGGGGGAATTGAAAAACTGTTTTTT.